This is a list of T cell receptor beta chains from one sample in a study of blood T cell repertoires in COVID-19. Assay: immunoSEQ multiplex PCR; the TCRdb copy retains only in-frame clones and omits some. In the table there are about 270,000 clones, about 82% of which are singletons. Sequenced material: PBMCs or T cells enriched from blood (not recorded which). Receptors originate from a woman between 50 and 59 years old with acute COVID-19. Each CDR3 is given without its conserved first and last residue. Each record gives: V gene, CDR3 protein.

V gene: TRBV7-7; CDR3 protein: ASSFSPSNTGELF
V gene: TRBV1; CDR3 protein: TSSQETGQGISEAF
V gene: TRBV2; CDR3 protein: ASSEGGLAGTQY
V gene: TRBV12-3/TRBV12-4; CDR3 protein: ASSLQGSQY
V gene: TRBV6-2/TRBV6-3; CDR3 protein: ASSDQRGPYNEQF
V gene: TRBV6-1; CDR3 protein: ASSEIADSPLH
V gene: TRBV3-1/TRBV3-2; CDR3 protein: ASSHGEAGVFSTDTQY
V gene: TRBV3-1/TRBV3-2; CDR3 protein: ASSRTGFFYGYT
V gene: TRBV7-9; CDR3 protein: ASSTYRESDGNTIY
V gene: TRBV6-5; CDR3 protein: ASSSWPLNQPQH
V gene: TRBV7-2; CDR3 protein: ASIGTGAGELF
V gene: TRBV5-1; CDR3 protein: ASSSITLGQGGMGTEAF
V gene: TRBV24-1; CDR3 protein: ATSAGSYGYT
V gene: TRBV3-1/TRBV3-2; CDR3 protein: ASSPQGGPSTAF
V gene: TRBV5-4; CDR3 protein: ASSSEFEGYGYT
V gene: TRBV3-1/TRBV3-2; CDR3 protein: ASSQRQGAGTDTQY
V gene: TRBV6-6; CDR3 protein: ASSHRREKTEAF
V gene: TRBV5-1; CDR3 protein: ASRSGLNTEAF
V gene: TRBV5-4; CDR3 protein: ASTGVSNTGELF
V gene: TRBV6-5; CDR3 protein: ASRRTGLNTGELF
V gene: TRBV6-4; CDR3 protein: ASSDSAANEQF
V gene: TRBV2; CDR3 protein: ASSEDYFTDTQY
V gene: TRBV6-5; CDR3 protein: ASSSSYRTAQETQY
V gene: TRBV6-2/TRBV6-3; CDR3 protein: ASSQPGQSTDTQY
V gene: TRBV7-2; CDR3 protein: ASSSGQGNQPQH
V gene: TRBV30; CDR3 protein: AWSTGTGRDT